A selection of T cell receptor beta chains follows, all from one sample in a study of human T cells and chemical hapten exposure. TCRdb fed the RACE reads into MiXCR, producing one record per CDR3 protein. The data show under 150,000 distinct CDR3 sequences, with roughly 12% seen just once and approximately 1.5% held by the top ten. Specimen: whole blood, collected in connection with sensitization to the hapten diphenylcyclopropenone (DPC). These receptors were collected from a woman between 45 and 65 years old with alopecia areata. Some clones in this sample may be carry-over from other donors' samples. Each CDR3 is given without its conserved first and last residue.

V	CDR3
TRBV11-2	ASERSSYNEQF
TRBV5-1	ASGTGATEAF
TRBV12-3/TRBV12-4	ASRRLDRGLAQPQH
TRBV18	ASSPFQGHTEAF
TRBV3-1	ASSQVGASKQY
TRBV5-6	ASSWGVSFHEQY
TRBV7-9	ASSNVRGHTDTQY
TRBV7-8	ASTPGVNSYNSPLH
TRBV3-1	ASSQDRSHNEQF
TRBV6-1	ASSEAMASPIGGYT
TRBV28	ASSSGTALMH
TRBV7-2	ASSFFNEQF
TRBV5-5	ASSKTSGRAMETQY
TRBV6-6	ASSYSFFGQGENSPLH
TRBV7-8	ASSPDRTYEQY
TRBV28	ASSLRLSSGRHNEQF
TRBV2	ASSLRTGGNTEAF
TRBV7-2	ASSLAGGNSYEQY
TRBV9	ASSVADPSIPYEQY
TRBV6-4	ASSDSRSIGGPFRNSQPQH
TRBV12-3/TRBV12-4	ASRDRTGARSEAF
TRBV6-6	ASSLAGLSVSNEQF
TRBV7-2	ASSWRGGAPTEAF
TRBV7-7	ASSLYDSTGELF
TRBV2	ASGKSEQF
TRBV29-1	SVDAHGGPYNEQF
TRBV4-3	ASSQEGTGNYEQY
TRBV20-1	SARDYFRGIETQY
TRBV6-2/TRBV6-3	ASSRPYSNQPQH
TRBV10-3	AIMGTAQGDTQY
TRBV19	ASRHRGRMDTEAF
TRBV27	ASSTLAVYTDTQY
TRBV12-3/TRBV12-4	ASSLGDRGTEAF
TRBV4-1	ASSPDRAGRYGYT
TRBV2	ASRGQGTEAF
TRBV6-1	ASSEGLGDGNTIY
TRBV10-3	AISESPGQGASSGANVLT
TRBV7-9	ASSPRGGLYHEQF
TRBV12-3/TRBV12-4	ASSGPGTGNTEAF
TRBV5-1	ASSMGQAPTGGYT
TRBV7-6	ASSLNALQETQY
TRBV20-1	SARRPGKEQAF
TRBV28	ASSPQGGEDGEQY
TRBV4-1	ASSQVNGGAYEQY
TRBV29-1	SVRPNGNTEAF
TRBV10-2	ASSESTGSDLSTDTQY
TRBV12-3/TRBV12-4	ASGQGGRVTEAF
TRBV28	ASSLLRSNQPQH
TRBV5-1	ASSLKETQY
TRBV7-8	ASSLVPSGANVLT
TRBV10-2	ASSESAGKLNSPLH
TRBV25-1	ASSEFRAGEQY
TRBV7-9	ASSLLILQGANYGYT
TRBV6-6	ATRDSSQLEQY
TRBV28	ASKVGMGNEQY
TRBV12-3/TRBV12-4	ASRNTGDFEAF
TRBV6-5	ASRRPDRSYEQY
TRBV6-2/TRBV6-3	ASSYSGAYPILDTQY
TRBV18	ASSPAGGYGYT